This T cell receptor (beta chain) was captured in a study of cytomegalovirus exposure and HLA in healthy donors. Study as a whole: A preliminary data release comprised 70 million to 95 million unique TCRs obtained from HLA-typed donors. General study findings and limits: A later analysis found most CMV-associated TCR beta chains apparently HLA-restricted. TCR beta sequences reportedly predicted most subjects' HLA-A and HLA-B alleles accurately. Exclusion applied to some V segments, including TRBV6-2 and TRBV6-3, as they were indistinguishable.

PCR used 60 Vbeta primers and 13 Jbeta primers. Measured with immunoSEQ multiplex PCR; TCRdb has only the in-frame clones, and not every one. The table includes around 90,000 clones, 81% detected once. The V and J ends lost 5 bases and 3 bases, in that order; junction bases with no gene match: 8. The germline gives CDR1 LNHDA, CDR2 SQIVND (reference sequence). The CDR3 consists of 16 residues. As concerns this clone: Its specificity is unknown.

The rearrangement joins TRBV19 to TRBJ2-2; 8 bases fit TRBD1. Sequencing was performed on PBMCs. This receptor was identified in a human donor in good health. The CDR3 DNA is TGTGCCAGTAGTCTGCCCAGGGGGCGCGACACCGGGGAGCTGTTTTTT. It is translated as CASSLPRGRDTGELFF. The whole variable domain, filled in from reference TRBV19 and TRBJ2-2, reads DGGITQSPKYLFRKEGQNVTLSCEQNLNHDAMYWYRQDPGQGLRLIYYSQIVNDFQKGDIAEGYSVSREKKESFPLTVTSAQKNPTAFYLCASSLPRGRDTGELFFGEGSRLTVL.